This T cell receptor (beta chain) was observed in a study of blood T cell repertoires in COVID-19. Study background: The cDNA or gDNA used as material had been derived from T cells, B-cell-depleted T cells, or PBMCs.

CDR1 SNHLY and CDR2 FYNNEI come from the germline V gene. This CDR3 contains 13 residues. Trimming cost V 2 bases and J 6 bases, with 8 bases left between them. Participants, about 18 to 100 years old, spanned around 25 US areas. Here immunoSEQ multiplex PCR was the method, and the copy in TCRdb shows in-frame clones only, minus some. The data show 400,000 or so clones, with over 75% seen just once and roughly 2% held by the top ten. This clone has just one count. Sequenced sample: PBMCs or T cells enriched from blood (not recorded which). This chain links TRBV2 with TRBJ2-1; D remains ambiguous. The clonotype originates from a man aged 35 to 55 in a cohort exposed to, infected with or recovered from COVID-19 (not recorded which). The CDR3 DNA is TGTGCCAGCAGTGAATGGGCAGCCAATGAGCAGTTCTTC. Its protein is CASSEWAANEQFF. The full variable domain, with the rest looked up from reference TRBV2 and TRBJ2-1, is EPEVTQTPSHQVTQMGQEVILRCVPISNHLYFYWYRQILGQKVEFLVSFYNNEISEKSEIFDDQFSVERPDGSNFTLKIRSTKLEDSAMYFCASSEWAANEQFFGPGTRLTVL.